The 25 T cell receptor beta chains listed next were all sequenced from one sample in a study. TCRdb processed the RT-PCR reads anew with MiXCR; each CDR3 protein has one entry. This table holds around 700,000 distinct CDR3 sequences, more than 13% found once. Sequenced input: memory CD4+ T cells from blood. These receptors came from a female donor in good health, serving as a healthy control.

This clonotype turned up a few times. This chain links TRBV7-3 with TRBJ2-1; D is perhaps TRBD1 or TRBD2 (5 bases each). Looked up from germline, CDR1 is SGHTA and CDR2 is FQGTGA. CDR3 length equals 13 residues. V lost 3 bases and J 7 bases, leaving 10 bases between the germline ends. DNA for the CDR3: TGTGCCAGCAGCTTCGGGACCTTGAATGAGCAGTTCTTC. Translation: CASSFGTLNEQFF.

The rearrangement uses TRBV28 and TRBJ1-1; possibly TRBD1 for D (6 bases). The germline CDR1 and CDR2 sequences are MDHEN and SYDVKM. V lost 5 bases and J lost 11, with 15 bases in between. This CDR3 contains 12 residues. The CDR3 DNA follows: TGTGCCAGCAGTCTAAAATACAGGGCGGCTTTCTTT. Its protein product is CASSLKYRAAFF.

The chain has TRBV7-2 and TRBJ1-5; a possible D gene is TRBD1 (5 bases). V was clipped by 2 bases and J by 5 bases, with 10 bases between them. The V gene's germline CDR1 is SGHTA and CDR2 FQGNSA. The CDR3 runs to 14 residues. CDR3 bases: TGTGCCAGCAGCTTATTCCAGGGAGATCAGCCCCAGCATTTT. Amino acids: CASSLFQGDQPQHF.

The chain uses TRBV7-2 and TRBJ1-5, with D uncertain. CDR3 length equals 13 residues. From germline, CDR1 is SGHTA and CDR2 FQGNSA. V lost 1 base and J 6 bases, leaving 7 bases between the germline ends. CDR3 nucleotides: TGTGCCAGCAGCTTAGAGACCTCTCAGCCCCAGCATTTT. It codes for CASSLETSQPQHF.

The J gene is TRBJ2-7, the V gene TRBV27; TRBD1 aligns across 8 bases. CDR1 is MNHEY and CDR2 is SMNVEV in the germline V gene (reference sequence). The CDR3 contains 13 residues. V dropped 9 bases and J dropped 0; count of bases not matched to a gene: 4. The CDR3 protein is CARWTGFSYEQYF. The CDR3, as DNA: TGTGCCAGATGGACAGGGTTCTCCTACGAGCAGTACTTC.

This clonotype has just a few counts. The gene calls are TRBV20-1 and TRBJ1-4, with TRBD1 as a possible D gene (5 bases). Germline V CDR1 and CDR2: DFQATT, SNEGSKA (reference sequence). Trimming left V 1 base short and J 4 bases short, with 10 bases between. CDR3 length: 14 amino acids. Written as DNA, the CDR3 is TGCAGTGCTAGAGTCAGGGAAGTTAATGAAAAACTGTTTTTT. It is translated as CSARVREVNEKLFF.

In its sample, this clonotype was seen many times. One junction end does not reproduce the germline sequence, and a read error may be involved. This chain uses TRBV5-1 with TRBJ2-1; the match to TRBD2 covers 8 bases. The V gene's germline CDR1 is SGHRS and CDR2 YFSETQ. This CDR3 region has 15 residues. CDR3: CASSLSGSSYNEQFF. As DNA, the CDR3 is TGTGCCAGCAGTCTGAGCGGGAGCTCCTACAATGAGCAGTTCTTC.

At least ten counts were recorded for this clonotype. V usage is TRBV5-1 and J usage is TRBJ2-1; D unclear. Germline V lookup: CDR1 SGHRS, CDR2 YFSETQ. The CDR3 contains 16 residues. V lost 0 bases to trimming and J lost 3 bases, with 13 bases between them. DNA for the CDR3: TGCGCCAGCAGCTTGGGGGTGATACCCCTCTACAATGAGCAGTTCTTC. It codes for CASSLGVIPLYNEQFF.

This clonotype turned up a few times. The rearrangement uses TRBV28 and TRBJ1-2, with 8 nucleotides matching TRBD1. The CDR3 is made up of 12 amino acids. The V gene's germline CDR1 is MDHEN and CDR2 SYDVKM. The J segment lost 6 bases and the V segment lost 6 bases, leaving 3 bases of the junction unmatched. CDR3 sequence: CASRGQEDGYTF. CDR3 coding DNA: TGTGCCAGCAGGGGACAGGAGGATGGCTACACCTTC.

There are a few counts of this clonotype. This chain connects TRBV20-1 to TRBJ1-1, with a tentative D call TRBD1 (5 bases). This CDR3 spans 14 amino acids. Germline CDR1 DFQATT, CDR2 SNEGSKA (reference sequence). V gave up 8 bases and J gave up 1 base, with 17 bases separating them. CDR3 loop: CSPHTAGRNTEAFF. CDR3 sequence (DNA): TGCAGTCCCCATACGGCAGGGAGGAACACTGAAGCTTTCTTT.

This clonotype was seen ten or more times. The V and J genes are TRBV5-4 and TRBJ2-3; the D is unclear. V lost 2 bases and J lost 4, with 11 bases in between. The germline gives CDR1 SGHNT, CDR2 YYREEE (reference sequence). This CDR3 has 14 amino acids. This CDR3 reads CASSLPADADTQYF. CDR3 DNA: TGTGCCAGCAGCTTACCGGCAGACGCAGATACGCAGTATTTT.

This clonotype has a handful of counts. V is TRBV20-1 and J is TRBJ2-5; D gene ambiguous. The CDR3 loop spans 15 amino acids. CDR1 and CDR2 (germline): DFQATT, SNEGSKA (reference sequence). V was clipped by 3 bases and J by 1 base, with 15 bases between them. The CDR3 sequence: CSARTSVSFQETQYF. CDR3 nucleotide sequence: TGCAGTGCTAGGACCTCCGTGAGCTTCCAAGAGACCCAGTACTTC.

The CDR3 DNA reads as TGTGCCATCACAGACAGGGTCGAAAGTCACGAGCAGTACTTC. Amino acids: CAITDRVESHEQYF. The V call is TRBV10-3, the J call TRBJ2-7; 7 bases fit TRBD1. J gave up 5 bases and V 7 bases, and 11 bases lay outside the gene matches. The CDR3 extends over 14 amino acids. Germline V gene data show CDR1 as ENHRY and CDR2 as SYGVKD.

This rearrangement joins TRBV29-1 to TRBJ2-7; 11 bases agree with TRBD2. The germline gives CDR1 SQVTM, CDR2 ANQGSEA. The CDR3 runs to 15 residues. V lost 4 bases to trimming and J lost 9 bases; unmatched junction nucleotides: 14. The DNA of the CDR3 is TGCAGCGTTGGGGTAGGAACTAGCGGGAGCCACGGGCAGTACTTC. This codes for CSVGVGTSGSHGQYF.

This clonotype was observed a few times. The chain uses TRBV27 and TRBJ2-1; TRBD2 matches at 8 bases. In germline, CDR1 is MNHEY, CDR2 SMNVEV (reference sequence). CDR3 length: 13 residues. J was trimmed by 11 bases and V by 3 bases; bases with no gene match: 6. As DNA, the CDR3 is TGTGCCAGCAGTTTTTTTAGCGGGGTGCAGCAGTTCTTC. This codes for CASSFFSGVQQFF.

The chain carries TRBV28 and TRBJ2-3; 8 nucleotides agree with TRBD2. CDR1 is MDHEN and CDR2 is SYDVKM in the germline V gene. This CDR3 has 14 residues. V shed 4 bases, J shed 5 bases, and the junction held 5 bases outside the gene matches. CDR3 in DNA: TGTGCCAGCAGTTCCCGGGGGGGCGTAGATACGCAGTATTTT. This translates into CASSSRGGVDTQYF.

In this sample, this clonotype turned up a few times. The chain's CDR3 is CASSWSASGGTGNTQYF. The CDR3 nucleotides read TGTGCCAGCAGTTGGTCTGCTAGCGGGGGAACTGGAAATACGCAGTATTTT. This chain uses TRBV12-3 or TRBV12-4 with TRBJ2-3; 10 nucleotides align to TRBD2. The CDR3 spans 17 residues. V lost 4 bases to trimming and J lost 7 bases; unmatched junction nucleotides: 14.

The CDR3 bases are TGTGCCAGCAGTGGAGGGAAGGGACTAGCGGACTACAATGAGCAGTTCTTC. This encodes CASSGGKGLADYNEQFF. The gene calls are TRBV21-1 and TRBJ2-1; the table's D call TRBD2 went unverified against the DNA. TRBV21-1 represents a pseudogene. This CDR3 has 17 amino acids.

The CDR3 DNA reads as TGCGCCAGCAGCCAAGCGGGGTTCGGCGGGGAGCTGTTTTTT. It translates to CASSQAGFGGELFF. The chain carries TRBV4-3 and TRBJ2-2, with D perhaps matching TRBD2 (5 bases). CDR1 LGHNA and CDR2 YSLEER come from the germline V gene. The CDR3 contains 14 residues. V lost 1 base to trimming and J lost 7 bases, with 10 bases between them.

This clonotype was counted a few times. This sequence joins TRBV7-9 and TRBJ1-2; 8 nucleotides align to TRBD1. There are 16 residues in the CDR3. V was pared by 4 bases and J by 2 bases, with 9 bases of the junction left unmatched. Looked up from germline, CDR1 is SEHNR and CDR2 is FQNEAQ (reference sequence). CDR3 amino acids: CASSSTRDRWNYGYTF. The CDR3 region has the DNA TGTGCCAGCAGCTCCACGCGGGACAGGTGGAACTATGGCTACACCTTC. Full variable domain (rest looked up from reference TRBV7-9 and TRBJ1-2): DTGVSQNPRHKITKRGQNVTFRCDPISEHNRLYWYRQTLGQGPEFLTYFQNEAQLEKSRLLSDRFSAERPKGSFSTLEIQRTEQGDSAMYLCASSSTRDRWNYGYTFGSGTRLTVV.

V is TRBV12-3 or TRBV12-4 and J is TRBJ2-3; TRBD1 aligns across 12 bases. V lost 5 bases, J lost 5 bases, and 8 bases stayed unmatched. There are 16 residues in the CDR3. DNA for the CDR3: TGTGCCAGCAGTCGAGAGGGACAGGGGGCCGGAGATACGCAGTATTTT. Translating it yields CASSREGQGAGDTQYF.

The CDR3 DNA is TGTGCCAGCTCACCACCGTTGGCAGGGGGGACTGAAGCTTTCTTT. It is translated as CASSPPLAGGTEAFF. The chain joins TRBV18 to TRBJ1-1; 7 nucleotides align to TRBD1. CDR1 is KGHSH and CDR2 is LQKENI in the germline V gene. The CDR3 is 15 residues long. After removal of 0 bases from V and 5 bases from J, the junction contained 6 bases not matched to a gene.

CDR3 residues: CSASFGQGNEQYF. The CDR3 bases are TGCAGTGCTAGTTTCGGACAGGGCAACGAGCAGTACTTC. The chain is built from TRBV20-1 and TRBJ2-7; 8 bases match TRBD1. The ends lost 3 bases at V and 5 bases at J; junction bases unmatched: 6. The CDR3 covers 13 residues. Germline V gene data show CDR1 as DFQATT and CDR2 as SNEGSKA (reference sequence).

This clonotype was counted a few times. This chain uses TRBV27 with TRBJ1-1; D is ambiguous. The V gene lost 0 bases and the J gene lost 4 bases, with 12 bases spanning the gap. Germline values: CDR1 MNHEY, CDR2 SMNVEV (reference sequence). The CDR3 totals 15 residues. CDR3: CASSLSYQRATEAFF. Here the CDR3 DNA reads TGTGCCAGCAGTTTATCGTACCAGAGGGCCACTGAAGCTTTCTTT.

This clonotype was detected ten times or more. CDR3 sequence: CASSWTGGKDEQYF. Written as DNA, the CDR3 is TGCGCCAGCAGCTGGACAGGGGGGAAGGACGAGCAGTACTTC. The gene calls are TRBV5-1 and TRBJ2-7, with 10 bases lining up with TRBD1. The CDR3 consists of 14 residues. The germline V gene encodes CDR1 SGHRS and CDR2 YFSETQ. Trimming at V came to 3 bases and at J to 5 bases, leaving 5 bases not matched to a gene.